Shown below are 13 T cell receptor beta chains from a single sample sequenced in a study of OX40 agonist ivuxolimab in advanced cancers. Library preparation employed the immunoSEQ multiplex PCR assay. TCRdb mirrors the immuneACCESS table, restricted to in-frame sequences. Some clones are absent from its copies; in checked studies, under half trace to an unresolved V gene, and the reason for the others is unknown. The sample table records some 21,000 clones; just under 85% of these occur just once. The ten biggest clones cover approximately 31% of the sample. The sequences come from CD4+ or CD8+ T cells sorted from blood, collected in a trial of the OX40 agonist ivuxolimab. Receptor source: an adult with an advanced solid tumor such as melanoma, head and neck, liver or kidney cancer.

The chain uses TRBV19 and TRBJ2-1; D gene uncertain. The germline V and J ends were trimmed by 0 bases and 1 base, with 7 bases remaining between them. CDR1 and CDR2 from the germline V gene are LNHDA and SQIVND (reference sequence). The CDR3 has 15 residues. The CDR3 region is CASSIEDVSYNEQFF. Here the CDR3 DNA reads TGTGCCAGTAGTATAGAGGACGTATCCTACAATGAGCAGTTCTTC.

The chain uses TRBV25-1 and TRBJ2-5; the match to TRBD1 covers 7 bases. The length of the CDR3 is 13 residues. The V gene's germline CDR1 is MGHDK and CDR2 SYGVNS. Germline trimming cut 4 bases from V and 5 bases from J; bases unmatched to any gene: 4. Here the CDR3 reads CASSGDRVETQYF. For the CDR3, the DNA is TGTGCCAGCAGTGGTGACAGGGTTGAGACCCAGTACTTC.

CDR3 coding DNA: TGTGCCAGTGCCCGGGCGGCGGGGACCTACGAGCAGTACTTC. Translated, it gives CASARAAGTYEQYF. The V call is TRBV6-5, the J call TRBJ2-7, with D possibly TRBD2 on 6 matching bases. Looked up from germline, CDR1 is MNHEY and CDR2 is SVGAGI. V lost 9 bases and J 2 bases, leaving 17 bases between the germline ends. The CDR3 loop spans 14 amino acids.

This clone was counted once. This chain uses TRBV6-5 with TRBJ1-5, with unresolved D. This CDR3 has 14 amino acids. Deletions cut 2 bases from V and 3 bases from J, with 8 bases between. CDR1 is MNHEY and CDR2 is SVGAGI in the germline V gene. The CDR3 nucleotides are TGTGCCAGCAGTTACCGGCGGGACAATCAGCCCCAGCATTTT. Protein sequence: CASSYRRDNQPQHF.

CDR3: CASSDRWGSIQYF. The CDR3, as DNA: TGTGCCAGTAGCGACAGGTGGGGTTCCATTCAGTACTTC. J is TRBJ2-4 and V is TRBV19, with D perhaps TRBD1 (6 bases). Trimming shortened V by 6 bases and J by 9 bases, and 15 bases separated the two germline ends. Germline V gene lookup returns CDR1 LNHDA and CDR2 SQIVND (reference sequence). This CDR3 has 13 residues.

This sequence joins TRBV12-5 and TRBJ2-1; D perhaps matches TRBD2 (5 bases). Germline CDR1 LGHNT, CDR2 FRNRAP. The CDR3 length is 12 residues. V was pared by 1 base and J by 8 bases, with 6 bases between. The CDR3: CASGLGGYEQFF. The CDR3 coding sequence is TGTGCTAGTGGTTTGGGAGGGTATGAGCAGTTCTTC.

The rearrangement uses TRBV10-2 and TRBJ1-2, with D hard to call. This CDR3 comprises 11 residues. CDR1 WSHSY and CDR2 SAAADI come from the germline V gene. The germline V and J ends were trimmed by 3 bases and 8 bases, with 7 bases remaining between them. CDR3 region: CASSDASGYTF. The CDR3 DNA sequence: TGCGCCAGCAGTGACGCTTCAGGCTACACCTTC.

The CDR3 here is CASSGSAESEQFF. In DNA form, the CDR3 reads TGTGCCAGCAGTGGATCTGCGGAAAGTGAGCAGTTCTTC. The chain links TRBV6-4 to TRBJ2-1; D remains ambiguous. CDR3 length: 13 amino acids. V lost 4 bases, J lost 9 bases, and 13 bases lay in between. Germline-derived CDR1 and CDR2 are MRHNA and SNTAGT.

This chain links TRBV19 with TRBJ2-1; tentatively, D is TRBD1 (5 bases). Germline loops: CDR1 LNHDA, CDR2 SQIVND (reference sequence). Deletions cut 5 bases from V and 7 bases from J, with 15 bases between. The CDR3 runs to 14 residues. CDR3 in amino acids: CASSSAGNLNEQFF. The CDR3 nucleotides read TGTGCCAGTAGTTCGGCAGGGAACTTGAATGAGCAGTTCTTC.

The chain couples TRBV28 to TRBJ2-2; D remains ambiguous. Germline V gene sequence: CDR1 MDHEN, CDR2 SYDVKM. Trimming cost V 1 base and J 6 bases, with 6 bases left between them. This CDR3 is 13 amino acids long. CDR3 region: CASSLFSPGELFF. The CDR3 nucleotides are TGTGCCAGCAGTTTATTTTCGCCCGGGGAGCTGTTTTTT.

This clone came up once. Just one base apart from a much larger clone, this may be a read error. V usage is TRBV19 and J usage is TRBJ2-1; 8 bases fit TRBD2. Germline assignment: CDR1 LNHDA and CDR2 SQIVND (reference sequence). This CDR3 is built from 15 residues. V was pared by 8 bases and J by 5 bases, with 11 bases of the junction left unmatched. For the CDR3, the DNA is TGTGCCAGTTCGGGCCGAGCGGGAGCCAACAATGAGCAGTTCTTC. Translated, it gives CASSGRAGANNEQFF.

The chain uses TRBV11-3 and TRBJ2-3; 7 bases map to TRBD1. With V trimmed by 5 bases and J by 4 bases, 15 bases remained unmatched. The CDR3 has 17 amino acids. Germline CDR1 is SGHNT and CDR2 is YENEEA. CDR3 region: CASSAQRTQGLADTQYF. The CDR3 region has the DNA TGTGCCAGCAGCGCCCAGCGGACACAGGGGCTGGCAGATACGCAGTATTTT.

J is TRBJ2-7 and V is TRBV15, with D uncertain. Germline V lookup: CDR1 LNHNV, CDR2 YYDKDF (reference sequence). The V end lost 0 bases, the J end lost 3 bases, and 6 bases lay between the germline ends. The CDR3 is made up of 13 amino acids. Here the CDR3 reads CATSRDGLYEQYF. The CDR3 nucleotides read TGTGCCACCAGCAGAGATGGCCTCTACGAGCAGTACTTC.